This note documents a single T cell receptor (beta chain) sequence. V dropped 1 base and J dropped 7 bases, with 8 bases sitting between them. The CDR3 extends over 12 amino acids. Germline V lookup: CDR1 SNHLY, CDR2 FYNNEI. These data are taken from a study of PD-1 blockade in classical Hodgkin lymphoma. Measured with immunoSEQ multiplex PCR; TCRdb has only the in-frame clones, and not every one. Of tens of thousands of clones in the sample, more than 75% were seen once. Time point here: cycle 4 day 1 (C4D1), after 6 weeks of nivolumab. Each and every patient relapsed after autologous stem cell transplantation, and patients got differing brentuximab vedotin exposure.

The source material was peripheral blood mononuclear cells (PBMCs), sampled before the fourth cycle of nivolumab. The sequence came from a human donor with classical Hodgkin lymphoma. The rearrangement uses TRBV2 and TRBJ2-7; D is tentatively TRBD1 or TRBD2 (5 bases each). CDR3 nucleotide sequence: TGTGCCAGCAGTGAAGAGTGGGGGGAGCAGTACTTC. Translated, it gives CASSEEWGEQYF.